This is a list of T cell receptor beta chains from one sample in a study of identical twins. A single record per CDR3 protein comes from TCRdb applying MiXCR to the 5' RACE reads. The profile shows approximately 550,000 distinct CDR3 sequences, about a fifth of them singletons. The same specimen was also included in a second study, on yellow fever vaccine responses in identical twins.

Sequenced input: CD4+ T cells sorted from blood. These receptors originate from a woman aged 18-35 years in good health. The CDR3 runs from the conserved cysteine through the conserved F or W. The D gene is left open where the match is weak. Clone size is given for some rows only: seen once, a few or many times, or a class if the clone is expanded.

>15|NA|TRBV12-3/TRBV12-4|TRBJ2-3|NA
CASSPRASLTDTQYF
TGTGCCAGCAGTCCCAGGGCCTCTCTCACAGATACGCAGTATTTT
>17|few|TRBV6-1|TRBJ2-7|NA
CASTRIALAEGAGEQYF
TGTGCCAGCACCCGCATCGCTCTAGCAGAGGGGGCGGGGGAGCAGTACTTC
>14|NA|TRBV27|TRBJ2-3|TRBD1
CASSKLQGTDTQYF
TGTGCCAGCAGCAAATTACAGGGGACAGATACGCAGTATTTT
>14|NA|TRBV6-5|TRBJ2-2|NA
CASSYGRDGGELFF
TGTGCCAGCAGTTACGGCAGGGATGGCGGGGAGCTGTTTTTT
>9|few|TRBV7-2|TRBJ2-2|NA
CATTGELFF
TGTGCCACCACCGGGGAGCTGTTTTTT
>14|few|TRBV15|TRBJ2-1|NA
CATSIIGSYNEQFF
TGTGCCACCAGCATTATCGGGAGCTACAATGAGCAGTTCTTC
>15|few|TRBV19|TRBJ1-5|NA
CASSMTVHSNQPQHF
TGTGCCAGTAGTATGACAGTCCATAGCAATCAGCCCCAGCATTTT
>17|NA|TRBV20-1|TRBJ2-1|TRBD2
CSASPGLAGGRYNEQFF
TGCAGTGCTAGTCCGGGACTAGCGGGGGGGCGGTACAATGAGCAGTTCTTC
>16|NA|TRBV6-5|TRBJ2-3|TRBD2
CASSYLTGGGTDTQYF
TGTGCCAGCAGTTACTTGACCGGGGGGGGAACAGATACGCAGTATTTT
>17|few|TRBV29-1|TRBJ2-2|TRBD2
CSVGILAGRPNTGELFF
TGCAGCGTGGGGATACTAGCGGGGAGACCTAACACCGGGGAGCTGTTTTTT
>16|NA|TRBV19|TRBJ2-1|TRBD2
CASSNPSGTTYNEQFF
TGTGCCAGTAGCAATCCGTCCGGGACTACCTACAATGAGCAGTTCTTC
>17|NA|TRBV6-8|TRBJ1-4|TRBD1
CASSSSGQGWFNEKLFF
TGTGCCAGCAGTTCCTCGGGACAGGGGTGGTTTAATGAAAAACTGTTTTTT
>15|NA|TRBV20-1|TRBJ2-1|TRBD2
CSAPAGTSGGNEQFF
TGCAGTGCGCCCGCCGGGACTAGCGGTGGCAATGAGCAGTTCTTC
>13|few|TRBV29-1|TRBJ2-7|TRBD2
CSAVGLAGYEQYF
TGCAGCGCCGTCGGACTAGCAGGTTACGAGCAGTACTTC
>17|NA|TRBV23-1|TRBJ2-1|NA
CASSHCSRVASYNEQFF
TGCGCCAGCAGTCATTGCTCGCGGGTCGCTTCCTACAATGAGCAGTTCTTC
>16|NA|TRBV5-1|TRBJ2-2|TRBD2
CASSSTSGANTGELFF
TGCGCCAGCAGCTCCACTAGCGGGGCGAACACCGGGGAGCTGTTTTTT
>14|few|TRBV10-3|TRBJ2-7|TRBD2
CAISAGGFSYEQYF
TGTGCCATCAGTGCGGGGGGGTTTTCCTACGAGCAGTACTTC
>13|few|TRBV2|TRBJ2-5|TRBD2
CASRFSGRETQYF
TGTGCCAGCAGGTTTAGCGGGCGAGAGACCCAGTACTTC
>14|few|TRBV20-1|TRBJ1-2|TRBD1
CSATGQGGYYGYTF
TGCAGTGCTACCGGACAGGGAGGATACTATGGCTACACCTTC
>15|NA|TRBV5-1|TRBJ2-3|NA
CASSPTVAGTDTQYF
TGCGCCAGCAGCCCCACCGTCGCGGGAACAGATACGCAGTATTTT
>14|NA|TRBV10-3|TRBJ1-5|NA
CAISEGLGNQPQHF
TGTGCCATCAGTGAAGGACTGGGCAATCAGCCCCAGCATTTT
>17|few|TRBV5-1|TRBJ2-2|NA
CASSALKVGREAGELFF
TGCGCCAGCAGCGCGCTGAAGGTGGGCAGGGAGGCCGGGGAGCTGTTTTTT
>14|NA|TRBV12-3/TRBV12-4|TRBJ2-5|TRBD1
CASSTNTGVETQYF
TGTGCCAGCAGCACCAACACAGGGGTTGAGACCCAGTACTTC
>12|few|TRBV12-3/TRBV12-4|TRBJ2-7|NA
CASSGIDYEQYF
TGTGCCAGCTCCGGGATCGACTACGAGCAGTACTTC
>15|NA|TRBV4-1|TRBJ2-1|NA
CASSQDLSWVREQFF
TGCGCCAGCAGCCAAGATCTGTCTTGGGTTCGAGAGCAGTTCTTC
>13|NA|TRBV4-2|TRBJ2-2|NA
CASSQDLTQELFF
TGTGCCAGCAGCCAAGATCTGACACAGGAGCTGTTTTTT
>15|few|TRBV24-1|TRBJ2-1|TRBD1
CATSDFLRGHVEQFF
TGTGCCACCAGTGATTTTCTCAGGGGGCATGTTGAGCAGTTCTTC
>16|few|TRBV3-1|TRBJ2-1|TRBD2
CASSLSGRSFYNEQFF
TGTGCCAGCAGCCTTAGCGGGAGGTCTTTCTACAATGAGCAGTTCTTC
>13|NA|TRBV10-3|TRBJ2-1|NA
CAIGGGPYNEQFF
TGTGCTATCGGGGGCGGCCCCTACAATGAGCAGTTCTTC
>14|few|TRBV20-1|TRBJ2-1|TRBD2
CSALLAGGDNEQFF
TGCAGTGCTCTACTAGCGGGGGGGGACAATGAGCAGTTCTTC
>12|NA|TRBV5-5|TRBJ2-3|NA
CASSLGPAGQYF
TGTGCCAGCAGCTTGGGCCCTGCCGGGCAGTATTTT
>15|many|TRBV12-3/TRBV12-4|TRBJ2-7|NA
CASSLSQGGSYEQYF
TGTGCCAGCAGTTTAAGCCAGGGGGGCTCCTACGAGCAGTACTTC
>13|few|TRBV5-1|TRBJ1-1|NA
CASSLGTQGWAFF
TGCGCCAGCAGCTTGGGAACACAGGGATGGGCTTTCTTT
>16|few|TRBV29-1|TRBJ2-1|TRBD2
CSVDTPSGGSYNEQFF
TGCAGCGTTGATACCCCTAGCGGAGGCTCCTACAATGAGCAGTTCTTC
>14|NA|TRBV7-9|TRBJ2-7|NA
CASSSDTNRGEQYF
TGTGCCAGCAGCTCCGACACCAACCGGGGCGAGCAGTACTTC
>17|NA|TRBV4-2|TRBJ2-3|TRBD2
CASSQGILREGTDTQYF
TGTGCCAGCAGCCAAGGGATATTGCGGGAGGGAACAGATACGCAGTATTTT
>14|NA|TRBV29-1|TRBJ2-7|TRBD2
CSVEGLGSSYEQYF
TGCAGCGTTGAGGGACTAGGATCCTCCTACGAGCAGTACTTC
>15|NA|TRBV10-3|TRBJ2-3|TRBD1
CAITRTGTSTDTQYF
TGTGCCATCACCCGGACAGGGACTAGCACAGATACGCAGTATTTT
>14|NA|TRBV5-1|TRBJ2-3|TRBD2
CASSAAGGVDTQYF
TGCGCCAGCAGCGCTGCGGGAGGGGTGGATACGCAGTATTTT
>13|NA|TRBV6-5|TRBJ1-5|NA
CASSYGGRQPQHF
TGTGCCAGCAGTTACGGAGGTCGGCAGCCCCAGCATTTT
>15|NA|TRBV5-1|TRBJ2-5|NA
CASSLAGGGQETQYF
TGCGCCAGCAGCTTGGCGGGCGGAGGACAAGAGACCCAGTACTTC